A single sample gave rise to the 11 T cell receptor beta chains below, sequenced in a study of T cell responses to AZD1222 COVID-19 vaccine. Here immunoSEQ multiplex PCR was the method, and the copy in TCRdb shows in-frame clones only, minus some. In the table there are 150,000 or so clones, just under 95% of which are singletons. Sequenced here: peripheral blood, sampled on day 0 of AZD1222 vaccination. These TCRs come from an adult in good health.

J is TRBJ1-6 and V is TRBV4-2; D is unresolved. Germline V lookup: CDR1 LGHNA, CDR2 YNFKEQ. Trimming took off 8 bases at V and 7 bases at J, with 18 bases between the two ends. This CDR3 contains 15 residues. In nucleotides, the CDR3 is TGTGCCAGCTCTAGAGGGAGTCAGGTCAATTCACCCCTCCACTTT. Its protein product is CASSRGSQVNSPLHF.

This chain connects TRBV7-9 to TRBJ2-3; a weak D match, TRBD2 (5 bases). Germline lookup yields CDR1 SEHNR and CDR2 FQNEAQ (reference sequence). The germline V and J ends were trimmed by 5 bases and 8 bases, with 8 bases remaining between them. The CDR3 consists of 11 residues. CDR3 protein: CASSPEGTQYF. In DNA, the CDR3 is TGTGCCAGCAGCCCCGAGGGTACGCAGTATTTT.

The gene calls are TRBV28 and TRBJ2-3, with D possibly matching TRBD2 (6 bases). Germline-derived CDR1 and CDR2 are MDHEN and SYDVKM. This CDR3 spans 16 amino acids. The ends were cut back, 4 bases at V and 0 bases at J, with 14 bases in the middle. CDR3 DNA: TGTGCCAGCAGTTCGACTAGTGCCCCTAGCACAGATACGCAGTATTTT. Protein: CASSSTSAPSTDTQYF. Based on the CDR3 plus reference TRBV28 and TRBJ2-3, the full variable domain is DVKVTQSSRYLVKRTGEKVFLECVQDMDHENMFWYRQDPGLGLRLIYFSYDVKMKEKGDIPEGYSVSREKKERFSLILESASTNQTSMYLCASSSTSAPSTDTQYFGPGTRLTVL.

This chain joins TRBV9 and TRBJ2-3; maybe TRBD1 (5 bases). CDR1 and CDR2 from the germline V gene are SGDLS and YYNGEE. The CDR3 is 13 amino acids. V was shortened by 4 bases and J by 3 bases, with 9 bases between the two germline ends. CDR3 in amino acids: CASSPRQTDTQYF. CDR3 nucleotides: TGTGCCAGCAGCCCCAGACAGACAGATACGCAGTATTTT.

The J gene is TRBJ2-2, the V gene TRBV5-6; 10 nucleotides match TRBD1. The V and J ends lost 4 bases and 3 bases, in that order; junction bases with no gene match: 12. The CDR3 runs to 18 residues. Germline CDR1 reads SGHDT; CDR2 reads YYEEEE. CDR3: CASSARAGTGVDTGELFF. CDR3 bases: TGTGCCAGCAGCGCTCGAGCCGGGACAGGGGTGGACACCGGGGAGCTGTTTTTT.

This clone was picked up one time. At the DNA level, this CDR3 is encoded by other sequences in the same sample as well. The gene calls are TRBV27 and TRBJ2-7, with 14 nucleotides matching TRBD2. V lost 5 bases, J lost 3 bases, and 3 bases stayed unmatched. The CDR3 sequence is 15 residues long. The V gene's germline CDR1 is MNHEY and CDR2 SMNVEV (reference sequence). CDR3 in amino acids: CASSLGTSGSYEQYF. The CDR3 region has the DNA TGTGCCAGCAGTCTGGGGACTAGCGGGAGCTACGAGCAGTACTTC.

The chain is built from TRBV18 and TRBJ1-4; D is unclear. The CDR3 has 14 residues. V was shortened by 1 base and J by 4 bases, with 7 bases between the two germline ends. CDR1 and CDR2 from the germline V gene are KGHSH and LQKENI. The CDR3 is CASSPRANNEKLFF. The CDR3 nucleotides are TGTGCCAGCTCACCACGAGCCAATAATGAAAAACTGTTTTTT.

The chain combines TRBV7-2 with TRBJ1-1; the match to TRBD1 covers 8 bases. The germline CDR1 and CDR2 sequences are SGHTA and FQGNSA. Unmatched junction bases numbered 14, after V lost 7 bases and J lost 10 bases. The CDR3 is 14 amino acids. The CDR3 loop is CASKGIGRGLGAFF. CDR3 DNA sequence: TGTGCCAGCAAGGGTATTGGCAGGGGGCTTGGAGCTTTCTTT.

Written as DNA, the CDR3 is TGTGCCAGCAGCCAGGACCGCGCTAGCGGGAGTCTGTACTTC. This gives the protein CASSQDRASGSLYF. This chain links TRBV7-3 with TRBJ2-7; 10 positions agree with TRBD2. There are 14 residues in the CDR3. V gave up 5 bases and J gave up 12 bases; unmatched junction bases: 13. Germline CDR1 and CDR2: SGHTA and FQGTGA.

This chain links TRBV2 with TRBJ1-3; D is unresolved. V was cut by 6 bases and J by 0 bases, with 3 bases left in between. This CDR3 is built from 12 residues. Germline-derived CDR1 and CDR2 are SNHLY and FYNNEI. CDR3: CASRLSGNTIYF. Written as DNA, the CDR3 is TGTGCCAGCAGACTCTCTGGAAACACCATATATTTT.

The chain uses TRBV4-1 and TRBJ2-7, with 7 positions matching TRBD1. V dropped 4 bases and J dropped 2; count of bases not matched to a gene: 11. The germline V gene has CDR1 MGHRA and CDR2 YSYEKL. There are 16 residues in the CDR3. CDR3 protein: CASSRIWTGATYEQYF. CDR3 nucleotides: TGCGCCAGCAGCCGTATATGGACAGGAGCCACCTACGAGCAGTACTTC.